What follows is one TCR beta chain and its context. Starting from 500 ng of total RNA, TCR libraries were made with linear amplification. TCRdb processed the reads anew with MiXCR; each CDR3 protein has one entry. In the table there are 200,000 or so distinct CDR3 sequences, about 76% of which are singletons. This sample was taken from a study of healthy donors' naive CD4 and CD8 T cells. Study-level background: Donors spanned ages 20-25, 40-50 and 60-70 years, half female. TCR alpha primers covered all functional IMGT alpha gene variants.

The length of the CDR3 is 14 residues. Germline V gene sequence: CDR1 DFQATT, CDR2 SNEGSKA (reference sequence). The V segment lost 6 bases and the J segment 1 base; nucleotides outside the gene matches: 8. The gene calls are TRBV20-1 and TRBJ2-7; 8 positions match TRBD2. Sequencing was performed on naive CD4+ and CD8+ T cells sorted from blood, pooled from several donors. This clonotype was obtained from a pool of human donors in good health; the sample pools cells from several healthy donors. Here the CDR3 reads CSAPGRAGSYEQYF. The CDR3 DNA reads as TGCAGTGCCCCCGGGAGGGCCGGATCCTACGAGCAGTACTTC.